This TCR beta chain was documented in a study of blood T cells in healthy people across ages. Study-wide points: It was the long-lived donors that had more naive CD4+ cells and higher diversity than aged donors. The percentage of naive T cells correlated strongly with TCR beta diversity.

It was with a sample-barcoded 5' primer and a J-beta primer mix that a second PCR of about 6 to 11 cycles was run. Every cDNA was tagged by a template-switch adaptor with 12 random nucleotides. MiXCR, applied by TCRdb to the 5' RACE reads, yields one record per CDR3 protein. The sample includes some 880,000 distinct CDR3 sequences, roughly 34% seen only once; the top ten take around 13%. This clonotype has a single count. Antigen specificity is unknown. A minimum of 7 million PBMCs was isolated per sample. What was sequenced was blood. This sequence originates from a man aged 18 to 30 in good health.

CDR3 nucleotide sequence: TGCAGTGAACTGGGGGGTAGCAATCAGCCCCAGCATTTT. Protein: CSELGGSNQPQHF. This chain links TRBV20-1 with TRBJ1-5, with D possibly matching TRBD1 (5 bases). The V end lost 7 bases, the J end lost 0 bases, and 10 bases lay between the germline ends. Germline CDR1 reads DFQATT; CDR2 reads SNEGSKA (reference sequence). The CDR3 is made up of 13 amino acids.